This is a list of T cell receptor beta chains from one sample in a study of blood T cells in healthy people across ages. TCRdb processed the 5' RACE reads anew with MiXCR; each CDR3 protein has one entry. The table lists 650,000 to 1,000,000 distinct CDR3 sequences, 36% of them singletons. The sample consisted of blood. The receptors here all came from a man between 18 and 29 years old in good health. Both conserved end residues are part of each CDR3. Clone size is given for some rows only: seen once, a few or many times, or a class if the clone is expanded.

TRBV4-3 few CASSQASTGTGNSPLHF
TRBV5-1 NA CATKTGTGNTGELFF
TRBV29-1 many CSVADGEHTQYF
TRBV7-2 many CASSPHRGYNEKLFF
TRBV14 NA CAGSSLGPPTSGAYNEQFF
TRBV6-6 NA CASSPGQGASSTDTQYF
TRBV2 NA CASSEREAFF
TRBV6-5 few CASRQGAEADTQYF
TRBV4-1 NA CASSQGPENYGYTF
TRBV6-5 many CASSYSSLAGGVSTDTQYF
TRBV20-1 NA CSVRTGGQETQYF
TRBV7-2 NA CASSSNSGAGQPQHF
TRBV29-1 many CSVGPGGEFF
TRBV20-1 NA CSARDPGEAQETQYF
TRBV6-2/TRBV6-3 few CASSYALRRGNQPQHF
TRBV28 once CASSPRTANQPQHF
TRBV9 NA CASSREQVPYNEQYF
TRBV9 NA CASSVGETGGNTIYF
TRBV12-3/TRBV12-4 NA CASSFRAVWGYEQYF
TRBV2 many CASSEANYGYTF
TRBV12-3/TRBV12-4 NA CASSTRTGYEETQYF
TRBV5-6 few CASSLTGMPYEQYF
TRBV14 few CASSQLSGGPDTQYF
TRBV3-1 NA CASSRGVSQETQYF
TRBV7-9 NA CASSLGPTGGYGYTF
TRBV12-3/TRBV12-4 many CASSWVEAGELTDTQYF
TRBV7-2 few CASSLVRAGEKLFF
TRBV6-5 few CASTLGGQAFNTQYF
TRBV4-1 few CASSSGEPNEKLFF
TRBV19 NA CASSITGGYYGYTF
TRBV7-2 NA CASSPLGYSNQPQHF
TRBV12-3/TRBV12-4 NA CASSPVSLAKNIQYF
TRBV7-2 many CASSSTGTHNEQFF
TRBV20-1 few CSAKAGTDTQYF
TRBV4-1 NA CASSQEAGRGRDGYTF
TRBV6-5 NA CASSLRRQYNSPLHF
TRBV12-3/TRBV12-4 once CASSTSGTGEKLFF
TRBV6-6 NA CASSYSVDTEAFF
TRBV28 NA CASSPPTGWEHF
TRBV12-3/TRBV12-4 NA CASSETAARTGGKDTQYF